This TCR beta chain was identified in a study of blood T cell repertoires in COVID-19. Study background: COVID-19 samples from acute and convalescent phases originated in the United States, Italy and Spain.

Original methodology: Quantification of nucleated cells was approximated via reference gene primer amplification. Sequencing used immunoSEQ multiplex PCR; TCRdb keeps in-frame clones, though not all of them. V, J and clone size derive from that table, while D and trimming were established from the DNA sequence. The sample shows under 100,000 clones, roughly 87% of them seen only once. CDR1 and CDR2 (germline): MDHEN, SYDVKM. Between the trimmed V and J ends, which lost 4 bases and 1 base, there was a span of 11 bases. There are 15 residues in the CDR3. The chain couples TRBV28 to TRBJ1-5; possibly TRBD1 for D (5 bases). This TCR derives from a male donor with acute or convalescent COVID-19. Sequenced material: peripheral blood. CDR3: CASSWQGGSNQPQHF. The CDR3 nucleotides read TGTGCCAGCAGTTGGCAGGGTGGCAGCAATCAGCCCCAGCATTTT. Full variable domain (outside the CDR3, taken from reference TRBV28 and TRBJ1-5): DVKVTQSSRYLVKRTGEKVFLECVQDMDHENMFWYRQDPGLGLRLIYFSYDVKMKEKGDIPEGYSVSREKKERFSLILESASTNQTSMYLCASSWQGGSNQPQHFGDGTRLSIL.